Below are 20 T cell receptor beta chains sequenced from a single sample in a study of blood T cell repertoires in COVID-19. TCRdb keeps only in-frame clones here, not all; method: immunoSEQ multiplex PCR. Of fewer than 350,000 clones in the sample, around 88% were seen once. The sequenced sample consisted of PBMCs or T cells enriched from blood (not recorded which). The receptors originated from a woman between 35 and 50 years old who had recovered from COVID-19.

V is TRBV6-5 and J is TRBJ2-1; D is uncertain. Germline V gene data show CDR1 as MNHEY and CDR2 as SVGAGI. The CDR3 has 12 residues. Trimming removed 11 bases at V and 0 bases at J, with 8 bases between. The CDR3 nucleotides read TGTGCCTCCGCAGGCTCCTACAATGAGCAGTTCTTC. This translates into CASAGSYNEQFF.

The chain employs TRBV12-3 or TRBV12-4 and TRBJ2-1; TRBD2 might be the D (5 bases). CDR3 length: 12 residues. V was clipped by 6 bases and J by 15 bases, with 18 bases between them. CDR3 coding DNA: TGTGCCAGCAGCCACATTTCGGGGATAGGGTTCTTC. Its protein is CASSHISGIGFF.

This chain connects TRBV6-5 to TRBJ1-2; 8 nucleotides line up with TRBD1. CDR3 length equals 15 residues. Germline-derived CDR1 and CDR2 are MNHEY and SVGAGI. The V segment lost 3 bases and the J segment 8 bases; nucleotides outside the gene matches: 11. In DNA form, the CDR3 reads TGTGCCAGCAGTTATGGCAGGGGGCCATTGGGAGGCTACACCTTC. This codes for CASSYGRGPLGGYTF.

This rearrangement joins TRBV19 to TRBJ1-1; no reliable D call. This CDR3 has 13 residues. Per germline, CDR1 LNHDA and CDR2 SQIVND (reference sequence). The V gene lost 6 bases and the J gene lost 1 base, with 9 bases spanning the gap. In nucleotides, the CDR3 is TGTGCCAGTAGCCGACAAGCGAACACTGAAGCTTTCTTT. Residues: CASSRQANTEAFF.

This chain links TRBV21-1 with TRBJ2-5; the DNA was not compared with TRBD1, the D call given in the table. TRBV21-1 is annotated as a pseudogene. CDR3 length: 14 amino acids. CDR3: CATHPQGPPETQYF. The CDR3 DNA reads TGTGCCACCCACCCACAGGGGCCTCCAGAGACCCAGTACTTC.

The sample holds one count of this clone. The chain combines TRBV12-5 with TRBJ2-1; TRBD2 agrees at 9 bases. The germline CDR1 and CDR2 sequences are LGHNT and FRNRAP. CDR3 size: 17 residues. V gave up 11 bases and J gave up 0 bases; unmatched junction bases: 14. The CDR3, as DNA: TGTGCTGTTCGCGCTAGCGGGACTTTCAGCTCCTACAATGAGCAGTTCTTC. This sequence encodes CAVRASGTFSSYNEQFF.

The rearrangement uses TRBV7-8 and TRBJ1-2; no clear D. V shed 2 bases and J shed 1 base, with 5 bases lying between them. The CDR3 length is 13 residues. Germline CDR1 and CDR2: SGHVS and FQNEAQ. CDR3 in DNA: TGTGCCAGCAGCTTAACAAATAACTATGGCTACACCTTC. Translation gives CASSLTNNYGYTF.

V usage is TRBV7-3 and J usage is TRBJ2-1, with TRBD1 identical over 9 bases. The germline V gene has CDR1 SGHTA and CDR2 FQGTGA. The CDR3 covers 17 residues. With 2 bases clipped from V and 2 bases from J, the junction kept 7 bases outside the gene matches. CDR3 DNA: TGTGCCAGCAGCTTATATATTAGGACAGGGGCCTACAATGAGCAGTTCTTC. As protein: CASSLYIRTGAYNEQFF. Based on the CDR3 plus reference TRBV7-3 and TRBJ2-1, the full variable domain is GAGVSQTPSNKVTEKGKYVELRCDPISGHTALYWYRQSLGQGPEFLIYFQGTGAADDSGLPNDRFFAVRPEGSVSTLKIQRTERGDSAVYLCASSLYIRTGAYNEQFFGPGTRLTVL.

The CDR3, as DNA: TGTGCCAGCGCCTCTAGCGGGAGAGTACTGGATACGCAGTATTTT. Translated: CASASSGRVLDTQYF. The rearrangement joins TRBV6-5 to TRBJ2-3; TRBD2 matches 10 bases. This CDR3 has 15 residues. Trimming at V came to 8 bases and at J to 6 bases, leaving 11 bases not matched to a gene. CDR1 MNHEY and CDR2 SVGAGI come from the germline V gene.

V gene TRBV7-3 combines with J gene TRBJ2-7; D is uncertain. This CDR3 has 12 residues. With 3 bases removed from V and 6 bases from J, the gap between germline ends came to 9 bases. Germline CDR1 SGHTA, CDR2 FQGTGA. CDR3 in amino acids: CASSFPGREQYF. CDR3 DNA: TGTGCCAGCAGCTTTCCTGGCCGCGAGCAGTACTTC.

The V and J genes are TRBV5-1 and TRBJ2-1; TRBD2 matches at 12 bases. The CDR3 sequence is 16 residues long. V shed 0 bases and J 4 bases; nucleotides not matched to a gene: 2. Germline V gives CDR1 SGHRS, CDR2 YFSETQ. CDR3: CASSLVLAGGYNEQFF. Here the CDR3 DNA reads TGCGCCAGCAGCTTGGTGCTAGCGGGAGGGTACAATGAGCAGTTCTTC.

The gene calls are TRBV28 and TRBJ1-4, with 8 bases matching TRBD1. In germline, CDR1 is MDHEN, CDR2 SYDVKM. The J segment lost 4 bases and the V segment lost 5 bases, leaving 6 bases of the junction unmatched. The CDR3 is 15 amino acids. DNA for the CDR3: TGTGCCAGCAGTCGCAGGGACAGGCGTAATGAAAAACTGTTTTTT. Residues: CASSRRDRRNEKLFF.

The genes are TRBV2 and TRBJ2-1, with TRBD2 identical over 15 bases. CDR1 and CDR2 (germline): SNHLY, FYNNEI. The CDR3 consists of 15 residues. V trimming: 7 bases; J trimming: 8 bases; junction bases outside the gene matches: 6. As DNA, the CDR3 is TGTGCCAGCAATGGACTAGCGGGAGGGGTAGATGAGCAGTTCTTC. Its protein is CASNGLAGGVDEQFF.

The chain is built from TRBV30 and TRBJ2-3; TRBD1 is a possible D gene (6 bases). This CDR3 is 16 amino acids long. CDR1 is GTSNPN and CDR2 is SVGIG in the germline V gene (reference sequence). Trimming shortened V by 1 base and J by 2 bases, and 16 bases separated the two germline ends. CDR3 sequence reads: CAWSGARGWDTDTQYF. As DNA, the CDR3 is TGTGCCTGGAGTGGGGCCAGGGGATGGGACACAGATACGCAGTATTTT.

The chain links TRBV28 to TRBJ1-5; weak D call: TRBD1 (5 bases). Trimming shortened V by 6 bases and J by 11 bases, and 17 bases separated the two germline ends. The CDR3 has 13 amino acids. Germline V gene sequence: CDR1 MDHEN, CDR2 SYDVKM. This chain's CDR3 is CASRDIQPGAQHF. Here the CDR3 DNA reads TGTGCCAGCAGAGACATCCAACCGGGGGCCCAGCATTTT.

The genes are TRBV28 and TRBJ1-1; 9 nucleotides line up with TRBD1. Germline CDR1 and CDR2: MDHEN and SYDVKM. J lost 5 bases, V lost 3 bases, and 1 base had no gene match. The CDR3 contains 13 residues. The CDR3 nucleotides are TGTGCCAGCAGTTTTGACAGGGGGACTGAAGCTTTCTTT. It specifies CASSFDRGTEAFF.

This CDR3 is CASNQTGCRNTEAFF. The CDR3 coding sequence is TGCGCCAGCAATCAGACAGGGTGCAGGAACACTGAAGCTTTCTTT. The chain couples TRBV23-1 to TRBJ1-1; 7 bases match TRBD1. TRBV23-1 is classed as an ORF, of uncertain function. With 7 bases clipped from V and 1 base from J, the junction kept 9 bases outside the gene matches. The length of the CDR3 is 15 residues.

This rearrangement joins TRBV10-3 to TRBJ2-3, with 8 bases that match TRBD2. Losses at the gene ends were 3 bases for V and 2 bases for J; bases not matched to a gene: 7. The germline gives CDR1 ENHRY, CDR2 SYGVKD. CDR3 length: 16 amino acids. The CDR3 reads CAISDRAGDPTDTQYF. CDR3 sequence (DNA): TGTGCCATCAGTGATAGAGCGGGAGATCCCACAGATACGCAGTATTTT.

The J gene is TRBJ2-5, the V gene TRBV7-2; D not resolved. Trimming took 1 base from V and 3 from J, leaving 3 bases between them. Looked up from germline, CDR1 is SGHTA and CDR2 is FQGNSA. This CDR3 is built from 12 residues. The CDR3, as DNA: TGTGCCAGCAGCTTAGATAAAGAGACCCAGTACTTC. Translating gives CASSLDKETQYF.

A single count supports this clone. The rearrangement links TRBV11-2 to TRBJ2-5, with a tentative D call TRBD2 (5 bases). CDR1 and CDR2 (germline): SGHAT, FQNNGV. The CDR3 is made up of 13 amino acids. Trimming shortened V by 1 base and J by 7 bases, and 10 bases separated the two germline ends. The CDR3 nucleotides read TGTGCCAGCAGCTTAGGTGGGGAGTTGACCCAGTACTTC. Translating gives CASSLGGELTQYF. Based on the CDR3 plus reference TRBV11-2 and TRBJ2-5, the full variable domain is EAGVAQSPRYKIIEKRQSVAFWCNPISGHATLYWYQQILGQGPKLLIQFQNNGVVDDSQLPKDRFSAERLKGVDSTLKIQPAKLEDSAVYLCASSLGGELTQYFGPGTRLLVL.